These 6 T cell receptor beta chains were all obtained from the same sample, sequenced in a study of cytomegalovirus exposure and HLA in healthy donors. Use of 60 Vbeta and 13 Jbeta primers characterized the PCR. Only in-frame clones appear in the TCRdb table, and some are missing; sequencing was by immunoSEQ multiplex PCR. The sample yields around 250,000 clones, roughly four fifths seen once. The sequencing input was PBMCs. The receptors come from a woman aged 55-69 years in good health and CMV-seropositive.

The CDR3 nucleotides read TGCGCCAGCAGGGGAGGACAGGGGGTCGGGACTGAAGCTTTCTTT. It is translated as CASRGGQGVGTEAFF. The chain couples TRBV5-1 to TRBJ1-1; TRBD1 aligns across 10 bases. Germline assignment: CDR1 SGHRS and CDR2 YFSETQ. Trimming cost V 5 bases and J 5 bases; bases outside gene matches: 9. The CDR3 spans 15 residues. Using reference TRBV5-1 and TRBJ1-1 for the parts outside the CDR3, the full variable domain is KAGVTQTPRYLIKTRGQQVTLSCSPISGHRSVSWYQQTPGQGLQFLFEYFSETQRNKGNFPGRFSGRQFSNSRSEMNVSTLELGDSALYLCASRGGQGVGTEAFFGQGTRLTVV.

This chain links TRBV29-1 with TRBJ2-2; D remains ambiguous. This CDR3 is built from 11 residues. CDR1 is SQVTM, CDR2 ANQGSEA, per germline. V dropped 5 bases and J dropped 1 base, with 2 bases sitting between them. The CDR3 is CSVQNTGELFF. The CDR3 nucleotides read TGCAGCGTTCAGAACACCGGGGAGCTGTTTTTT.

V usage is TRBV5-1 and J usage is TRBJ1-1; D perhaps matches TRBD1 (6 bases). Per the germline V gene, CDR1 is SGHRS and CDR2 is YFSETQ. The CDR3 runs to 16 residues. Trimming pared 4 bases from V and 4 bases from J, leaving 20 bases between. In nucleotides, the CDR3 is TGCGCCAGCAGCCTCTATCAGGGGACGCCCGTCACTGAAGCTTTCTTT. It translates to CASSLYQGTPVTEAFF. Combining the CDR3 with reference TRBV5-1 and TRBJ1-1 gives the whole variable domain KAGVTQTPRYLIKTRGQQVTLSCSPISGHRSVSWYQQTPGQGLQFLFEYFSETQRNKGNFPGRFSGRQFSNSRSEMNVSTLELGDSALYLCASSLYQGTPVTEAFFGQGTRLTVV.

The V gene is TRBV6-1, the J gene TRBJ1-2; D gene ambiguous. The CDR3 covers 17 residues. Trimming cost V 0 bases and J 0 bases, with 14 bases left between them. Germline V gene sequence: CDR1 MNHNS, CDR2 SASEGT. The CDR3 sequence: CASSEAWAGTANYGYTF. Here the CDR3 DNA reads TGTGCCAGCAGTGAAGCGTGGGCCGGCACCGCTAACTATGGCTACACCTTC.

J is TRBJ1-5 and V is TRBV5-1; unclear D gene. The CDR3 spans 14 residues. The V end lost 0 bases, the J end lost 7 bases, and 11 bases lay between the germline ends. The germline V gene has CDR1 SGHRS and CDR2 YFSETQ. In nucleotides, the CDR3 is TGCGCCAGCAGCTTGGTGCCAGAAACGCAGCCCCAGCATTTT. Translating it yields CASSLVPETQPQHF.

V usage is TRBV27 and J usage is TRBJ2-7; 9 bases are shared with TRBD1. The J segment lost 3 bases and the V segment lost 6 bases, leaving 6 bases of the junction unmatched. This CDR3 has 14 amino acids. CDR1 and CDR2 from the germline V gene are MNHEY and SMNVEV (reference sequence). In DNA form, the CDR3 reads TGTGCCAGCAGCCGTGGACAGGGGATCTACGAGCAGTACTTC. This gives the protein CASSRGQGIYEQYF.